This TCR beta chain appears in the sequencing data of a study of T-cell memory formation after mild COVID-19. Overall study findings and caveats: The second-wave clones peaking on day 37 were not confirmed as SARS-CoV-2-specific. Contracting CD4+ clones were located mainly in CM and EM, and CD8+ clones in EMRA.

With respect to this clonotype: Its antigen is still unknown.

CDR1 is SEHNR and CDR2 is FQNEAQ in the germline V gene (reference sequence). Trimming stripped 3 bases from V and 0 bases from J, with 6 bases between. The CDR3 is 14 amino acids. Each CDR3 protein is one row after TCRdb ran MiXCR on the 5' RACE reads. The sample contains 400,000 to 500,000 distinct CDR3 sequences, 20% of which appear only once. This receptor was taken from an adult woman who had mild COVID-19 (a few samples of this study predate the infection). Cell type and time point are not known. Sequenced sample: PBMCs or a T cell subset sorted from them (not recorded which). V usage is TRBV7-9 and J usage is TRBJ2-4, with D perhaps TRBD1 or TRBD2 (5 bases each). CDR3 amino acids: CASSFGGAKNIQYF. The CDR3 DNA reads as TGTGCCAGCAGCTTTGGGGGAGCCAAAAACATTCAGTACTTC.